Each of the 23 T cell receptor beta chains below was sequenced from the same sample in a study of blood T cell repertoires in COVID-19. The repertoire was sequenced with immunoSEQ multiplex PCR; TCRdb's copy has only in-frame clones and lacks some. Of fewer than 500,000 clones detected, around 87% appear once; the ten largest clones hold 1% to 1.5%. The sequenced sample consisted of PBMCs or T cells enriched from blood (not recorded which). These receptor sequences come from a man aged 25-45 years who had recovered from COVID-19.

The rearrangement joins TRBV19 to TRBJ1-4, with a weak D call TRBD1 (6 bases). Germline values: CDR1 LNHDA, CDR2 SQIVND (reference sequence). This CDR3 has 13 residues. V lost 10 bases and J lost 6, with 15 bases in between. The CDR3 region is CATRDIWDEKLFF. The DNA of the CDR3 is TGTGCCACCCGGGACATCTGGGATGAAAAACTGTTTTTT.

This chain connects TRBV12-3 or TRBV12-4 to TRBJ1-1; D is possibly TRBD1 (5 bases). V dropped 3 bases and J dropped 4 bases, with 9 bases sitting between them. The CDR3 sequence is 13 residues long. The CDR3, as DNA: TGTGCCAGCAGTTTTTCGGGACTCACTGAAGCTTTCTTT. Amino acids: CASSFSGLTEAFF.

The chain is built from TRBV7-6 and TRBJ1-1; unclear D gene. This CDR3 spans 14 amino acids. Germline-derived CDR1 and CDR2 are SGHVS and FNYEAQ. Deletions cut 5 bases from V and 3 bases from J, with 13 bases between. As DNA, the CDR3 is TGTGCCAGCAGCAAATACCAGTCCGACACTGAAGCTTTCTTT. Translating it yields CASSKYQSDTEAFF.

The CDR3 is CASSLVAGDGYTF. Written as DNA, the CDR3 is TGTGCCAGCAGCTTAGTGGCAGGGGATGGCTACACCTTC. V gene TRBV7-9 combines with J gene TRBJ1-2, with D possibly being TRBD1 (6 bases). Trimming stripped 1 base from V and 6 bases from J, with 9 bases between. This CDR3 contains 13 residues. The germline V gene has CDR1 SEHNR and CDR2 FQNEAQ (reference sequence).

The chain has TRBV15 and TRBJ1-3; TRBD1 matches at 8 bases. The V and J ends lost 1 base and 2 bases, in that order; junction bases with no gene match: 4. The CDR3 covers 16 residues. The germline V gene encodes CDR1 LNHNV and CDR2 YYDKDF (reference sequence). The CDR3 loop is CATSRGTGRPGNTIYF. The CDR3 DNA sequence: TGTGCCACCAGCAGAGGGACAGGGCGCCCTGGAAACACCATATATTTT.

CDR3 nucleotide sequence: TGTGCCAGCTCACCGAGGACAGAAGAAAAAGCTTTCTTT. This gives the protein CASSPRTEEKAFF. This sequence joins TRBV18 and TRBJ1-1; TRBD1 is a possible D gene (6 bases). The germline V gene encodes CDR1 KGHSH and CDR2 LQKENI. The CDR3 totals 13 residues. Trimming removed 3 bases from V and 9 bases from J, with 14 bases in between.

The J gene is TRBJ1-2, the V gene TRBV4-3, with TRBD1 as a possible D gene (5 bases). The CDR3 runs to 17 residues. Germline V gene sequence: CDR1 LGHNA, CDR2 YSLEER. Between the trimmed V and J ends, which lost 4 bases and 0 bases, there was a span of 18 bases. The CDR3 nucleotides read TGCGCCAGCAGCCTGGGGGACTCGCCGTTAGCTAACTATGGCTACACCTTC. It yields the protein CASSLGDSPLANYGYTF.

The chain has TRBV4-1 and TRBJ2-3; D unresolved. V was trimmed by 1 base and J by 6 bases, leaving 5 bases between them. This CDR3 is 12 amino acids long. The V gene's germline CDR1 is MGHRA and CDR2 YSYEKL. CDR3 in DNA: TGCGCCAGCAGCCAAGTTCGGGATACGCAGTATTTT. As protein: CASSQVRDTQYF.

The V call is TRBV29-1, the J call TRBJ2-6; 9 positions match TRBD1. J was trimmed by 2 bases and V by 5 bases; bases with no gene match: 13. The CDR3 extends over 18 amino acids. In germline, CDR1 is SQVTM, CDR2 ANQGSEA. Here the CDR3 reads CSVPEEDRGQTGANVLTF. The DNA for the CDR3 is TGCAGCGTTCCCGAGGAGGACAGGGGACAGACTGGGGCCAACGTCCTGACTTTC.

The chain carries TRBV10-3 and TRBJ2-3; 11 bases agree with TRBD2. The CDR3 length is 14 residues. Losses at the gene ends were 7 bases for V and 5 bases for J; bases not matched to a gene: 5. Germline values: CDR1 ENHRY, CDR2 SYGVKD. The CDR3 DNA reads TGTGCCATCACTAGCGGGGGGCCCGTAGATACGCAGTATTTT. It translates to CAITSGGPVDTQYF.

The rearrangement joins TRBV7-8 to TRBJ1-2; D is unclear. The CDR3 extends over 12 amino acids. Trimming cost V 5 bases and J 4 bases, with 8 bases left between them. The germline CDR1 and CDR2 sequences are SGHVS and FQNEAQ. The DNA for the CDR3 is TGTGCCAGCAGCGCGGGGTTCTATGGCTACACCTTC. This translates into CASSAGFYGYTF.

The CDR3 protein is CASSPRRQETYEQYF. The CDR3 DNA reads as TGTGCCAGCTCACCACGGAGGCAGGAGACCTACGAGCAGTACTTC. This sequence joins TRBV18 and TRBJ2-7, with D possibly matching TRBD2 (5 bases). The CDR3 loop spans 15 amino acids. The germline CDR1 and CDR2 sequences are KGHSH and LQKENI. Trimming took 1 base from V and 2 from J, leaving 12 bases between them.

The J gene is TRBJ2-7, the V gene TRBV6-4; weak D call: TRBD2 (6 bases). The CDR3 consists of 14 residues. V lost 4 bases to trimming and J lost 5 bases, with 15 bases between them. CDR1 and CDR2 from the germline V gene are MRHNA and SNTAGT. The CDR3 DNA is TGTGCCAGCAGTGCCAGCACAGGAGGGCACGAGCAGTACTTC. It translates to CASSASTGGHEQYF.

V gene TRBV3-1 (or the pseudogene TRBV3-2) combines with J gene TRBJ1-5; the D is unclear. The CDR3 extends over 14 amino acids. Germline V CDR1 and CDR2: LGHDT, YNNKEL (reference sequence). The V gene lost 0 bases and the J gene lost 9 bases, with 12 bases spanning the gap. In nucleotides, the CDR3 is TGTGCCAGCAGCCAAGAAACCCGGGGAGGGCCCCAGCATTTT. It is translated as CASSQETRGGPQHF.

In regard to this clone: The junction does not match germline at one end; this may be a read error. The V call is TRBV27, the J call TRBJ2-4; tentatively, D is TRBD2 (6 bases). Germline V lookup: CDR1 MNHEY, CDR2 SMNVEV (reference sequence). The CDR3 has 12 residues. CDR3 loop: CASSLGGKWWHF. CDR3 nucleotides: TGTGCCAGCAGTTTAGGGGGGAAGTGGTGGCACTTC.

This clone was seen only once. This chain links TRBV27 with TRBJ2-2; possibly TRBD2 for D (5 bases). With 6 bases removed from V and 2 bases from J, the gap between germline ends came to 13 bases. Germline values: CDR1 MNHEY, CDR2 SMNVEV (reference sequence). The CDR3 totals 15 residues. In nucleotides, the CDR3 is TGTGCCAGCAGAGGTGGTAGCGTCAACACCGGGGAGCTGTTTTTT. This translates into CASRGGSVNTGELFF.

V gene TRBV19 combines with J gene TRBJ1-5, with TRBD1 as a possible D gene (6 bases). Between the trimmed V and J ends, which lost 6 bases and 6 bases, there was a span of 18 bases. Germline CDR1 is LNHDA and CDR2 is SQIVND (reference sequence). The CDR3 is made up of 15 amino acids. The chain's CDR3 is CASSLFGGAVQPQHF. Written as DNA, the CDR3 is TGTGCCAGTAGCCTATTTGGGGGGGCCGTTCAGCCCCAGCATTTT.

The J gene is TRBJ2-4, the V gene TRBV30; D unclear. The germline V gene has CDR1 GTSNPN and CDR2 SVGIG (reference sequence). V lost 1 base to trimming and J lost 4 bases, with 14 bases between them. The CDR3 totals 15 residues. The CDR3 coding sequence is TGTGCCTGGAGTGACCCAGAAGATCGAAAAAACATTCAGTACTTC. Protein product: CAWSDPEDRKNIQYF.

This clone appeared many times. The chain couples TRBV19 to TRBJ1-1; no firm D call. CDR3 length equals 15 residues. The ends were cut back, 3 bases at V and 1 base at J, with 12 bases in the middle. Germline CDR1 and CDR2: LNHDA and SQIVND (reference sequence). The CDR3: CASSIDSDWNTEAFF. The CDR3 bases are TGTGCCAGTAGTATCGACTCCGACTGGAACACTGAAGCTTTCTTT.

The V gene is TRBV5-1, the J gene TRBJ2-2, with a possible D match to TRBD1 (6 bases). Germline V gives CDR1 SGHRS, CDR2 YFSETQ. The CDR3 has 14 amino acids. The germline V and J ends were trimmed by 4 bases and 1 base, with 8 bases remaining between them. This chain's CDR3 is CASSQGQNTGELFF. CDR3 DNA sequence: TGCGCCAGCAGCCAGGGACAGAACACCGGGGAGCTGTTTTTT.

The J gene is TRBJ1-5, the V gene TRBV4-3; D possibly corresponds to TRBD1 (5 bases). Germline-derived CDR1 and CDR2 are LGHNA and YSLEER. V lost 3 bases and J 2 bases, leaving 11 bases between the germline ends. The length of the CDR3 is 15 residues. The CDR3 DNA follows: TGCGCCAGCAGCCACAGTTCGGGGGGCAATCAGCCCCAGCATTTT. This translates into CASSHSSGGNQPQHF.

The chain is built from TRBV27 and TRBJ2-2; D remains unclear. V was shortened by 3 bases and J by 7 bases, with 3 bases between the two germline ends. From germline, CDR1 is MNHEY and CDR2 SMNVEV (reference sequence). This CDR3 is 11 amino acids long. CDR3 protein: CASSFHGELFF. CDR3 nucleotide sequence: TGTGCCAGCAGTTTTCACGGGGAGCTGTTTTTT.

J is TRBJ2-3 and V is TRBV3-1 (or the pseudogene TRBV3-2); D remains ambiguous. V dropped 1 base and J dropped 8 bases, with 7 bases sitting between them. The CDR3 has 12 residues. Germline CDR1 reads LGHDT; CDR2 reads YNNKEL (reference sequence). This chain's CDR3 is CASSQGGVTQYF. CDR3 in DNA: TGTGCCAGCAGCCAAGGAGGTGTTACGCAGTATTTT.